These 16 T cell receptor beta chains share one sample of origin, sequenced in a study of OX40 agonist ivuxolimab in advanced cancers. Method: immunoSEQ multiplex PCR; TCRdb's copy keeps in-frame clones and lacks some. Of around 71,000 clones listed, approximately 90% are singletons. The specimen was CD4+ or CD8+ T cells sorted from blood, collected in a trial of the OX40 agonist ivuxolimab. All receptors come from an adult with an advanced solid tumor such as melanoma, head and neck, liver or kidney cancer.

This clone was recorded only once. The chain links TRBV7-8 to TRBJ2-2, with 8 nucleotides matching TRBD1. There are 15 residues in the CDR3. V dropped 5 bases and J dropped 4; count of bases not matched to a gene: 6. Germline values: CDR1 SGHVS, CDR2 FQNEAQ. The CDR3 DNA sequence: TGTGCCAGCAGCCCTAGGACAGGGCTCACCGGGGAGCTGTTTTTT. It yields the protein CASSPRTGLTGELFF.

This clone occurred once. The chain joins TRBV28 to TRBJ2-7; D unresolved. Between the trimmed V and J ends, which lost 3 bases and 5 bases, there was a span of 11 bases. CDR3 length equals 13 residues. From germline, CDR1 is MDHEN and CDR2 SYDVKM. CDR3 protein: CASSLAQSDEQYF. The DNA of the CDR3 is TGTGCCAGCAGTTTGGCGCAGTCGGACGAGCAGTACTTC.

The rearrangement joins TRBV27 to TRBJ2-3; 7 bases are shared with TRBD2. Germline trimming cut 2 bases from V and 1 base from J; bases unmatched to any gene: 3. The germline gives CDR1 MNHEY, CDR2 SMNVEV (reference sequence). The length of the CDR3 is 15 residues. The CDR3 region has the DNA TGTGCCAGCAGTTTAAAGCGGGGCCGCACAGATACGCAGTATTTT. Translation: CASSLKRGRTDTQYF.

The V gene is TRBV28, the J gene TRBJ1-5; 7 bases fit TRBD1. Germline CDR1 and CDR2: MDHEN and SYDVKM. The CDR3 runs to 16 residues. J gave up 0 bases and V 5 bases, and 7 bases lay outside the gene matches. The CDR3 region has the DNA TGTGCCAGCAGTCGACGGGACAGCTATAGCAATCAGCCCCAGCATTTT. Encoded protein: CASSRRDSYSNQPQHF.

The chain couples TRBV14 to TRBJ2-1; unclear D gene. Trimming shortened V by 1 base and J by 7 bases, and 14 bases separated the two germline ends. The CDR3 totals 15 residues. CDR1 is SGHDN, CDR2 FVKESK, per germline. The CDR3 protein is CASSQAWSRSNEQFF. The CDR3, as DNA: TGTGCCAGCAGCCAAGCTTGGTCTAGAAGTAATGAGCAGTTCTTC.

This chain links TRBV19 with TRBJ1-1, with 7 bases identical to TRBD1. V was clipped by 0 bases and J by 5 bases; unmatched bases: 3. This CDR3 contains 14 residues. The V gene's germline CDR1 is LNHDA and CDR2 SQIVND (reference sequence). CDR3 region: CASSIDRGRTEAFF. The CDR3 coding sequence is TGTGCCAGTAGTATAGACAGGGGGAGAACTGAAGCTTTCTTT. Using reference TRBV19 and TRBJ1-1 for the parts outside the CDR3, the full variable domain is DGGITQSPKYLFRKEGQNVTLSCEQNLNHDAMYWYRQDPGQGLRLIYYSQIVNDFQKGDIAEGYSVSREKKESFPLTVTSAQKNPTAFYLCASSIDRGRTEAFFGQGTRLTVV.

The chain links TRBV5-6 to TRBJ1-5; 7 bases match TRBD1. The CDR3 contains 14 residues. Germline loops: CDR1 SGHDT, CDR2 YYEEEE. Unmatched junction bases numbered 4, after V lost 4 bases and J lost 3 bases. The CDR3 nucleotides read TGTGCCAGCAGCCGGGGACAGTCCAATCAGCCCCAGCATTTT. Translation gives CASSRGQSNQPQHF.

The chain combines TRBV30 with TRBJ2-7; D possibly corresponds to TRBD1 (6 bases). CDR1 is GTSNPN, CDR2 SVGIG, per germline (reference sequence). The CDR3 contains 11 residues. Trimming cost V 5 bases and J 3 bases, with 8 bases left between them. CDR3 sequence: CAWVRGYEQYF. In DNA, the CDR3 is TGTGCCTGGGTCAGGGGCTACGAGCAGTACTTC.

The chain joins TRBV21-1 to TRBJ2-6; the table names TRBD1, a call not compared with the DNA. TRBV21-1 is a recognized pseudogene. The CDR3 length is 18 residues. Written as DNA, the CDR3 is TGTGCCAGCAGCAGGTTGGCAGGGGTAAGCTCTGGGGCCAACGTCCTGACTTTC. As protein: CASSRLAGVSSGANVLTF.

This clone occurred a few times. In DNA, the CDR3 is TGTGCCAGCAGACGACTAGCGGGAGGATACGAGCAGTACTTC. This codes for CASRRLAGGYEQYF. V is TRBV6-6 and J is TRBJ2-7; TRBD2 agrees at 13 bases. The CDR3 spans 14 residues. Trimming cost V 6 bases and J 4 bases; bases outside gene matches: 3. Germline-derived CDR1 and CDR2 are MNHNY and SVGAGI (reference sequence).

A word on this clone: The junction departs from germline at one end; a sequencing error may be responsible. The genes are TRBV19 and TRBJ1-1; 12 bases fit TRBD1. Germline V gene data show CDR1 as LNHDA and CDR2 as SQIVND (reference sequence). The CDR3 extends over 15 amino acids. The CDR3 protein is CAGSIAGQGATEAFF. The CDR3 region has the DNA TGTGCCGGTAGTATAGCGGGACAGGGGGCGACTGAAGCTTTCTTT.

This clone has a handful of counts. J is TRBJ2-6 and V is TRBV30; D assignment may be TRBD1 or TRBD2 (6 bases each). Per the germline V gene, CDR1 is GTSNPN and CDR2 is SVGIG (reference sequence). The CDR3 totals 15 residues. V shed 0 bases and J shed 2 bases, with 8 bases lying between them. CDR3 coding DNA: TGTGCCTGGAGTGTAAGGGGGGCTGGGGCCAACGTCCTGACTTTC. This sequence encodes CAWSVRGAGANVLTF.

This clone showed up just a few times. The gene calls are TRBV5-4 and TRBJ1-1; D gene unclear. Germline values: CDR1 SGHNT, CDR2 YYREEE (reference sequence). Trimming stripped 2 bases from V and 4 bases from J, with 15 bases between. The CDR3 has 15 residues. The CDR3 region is CASSFQATAGTEAFF. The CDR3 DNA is TGTGCCAGCAGCTTTCAGGCGACGGCGGGCACTGAAGCTTTCTTT.

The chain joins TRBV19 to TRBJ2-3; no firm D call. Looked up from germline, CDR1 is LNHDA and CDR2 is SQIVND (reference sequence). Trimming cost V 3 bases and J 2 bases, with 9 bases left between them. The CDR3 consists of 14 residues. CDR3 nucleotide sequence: TGTGCCAGTAGTATGTCACCAATCACAGATACGCAGTATTTT. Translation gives CASSMSPITDTQYF.

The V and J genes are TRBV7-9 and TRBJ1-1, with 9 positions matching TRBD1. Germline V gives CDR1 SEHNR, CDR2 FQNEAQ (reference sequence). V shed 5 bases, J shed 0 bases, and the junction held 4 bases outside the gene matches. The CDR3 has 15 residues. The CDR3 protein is CASSRYRGLNTEAFF. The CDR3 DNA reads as TGTGCCAGCAGCCGATACAGGGGGCTGAACACTGAAGCTTTCTTT.

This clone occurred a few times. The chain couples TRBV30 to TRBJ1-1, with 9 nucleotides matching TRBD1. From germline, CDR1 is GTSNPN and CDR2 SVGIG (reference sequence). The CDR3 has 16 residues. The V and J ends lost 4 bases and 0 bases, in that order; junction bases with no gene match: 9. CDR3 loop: CAWIPTGGALNTEAFF. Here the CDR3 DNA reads TGTGCCTGGATCCCTACAGGGGGCGCGTTGAACACTGAAGCTTTCTTT.